The 23 T cell receptor beta chains in this list originate from one sample, sequenced in a study of blood T cells in healthy people across ages. Combining a sample-barcoded 5' primer with a J-beta primer mix, a second PCR ran for roughly 7 to 12 cycles. TCRdb re-called the 5' RACE reads with MiXCR, one entry per CDR3 protein. Of roughly 1.6 million distinct CDR3 sequences listed, roughly a third were seen once; the top ten hold roughly 12%. The specimen sequenced was blood. The receptors shown here come from a woman aged 30 to 39 in good health.

This clonotype occurred a few times. V and J are TRBV20-1 and TRBJ2-7, with D possibly being TRBD2 (5 bases). Germline-derived CDR1 and CDR2 are DFQATT and SNEGSKA (reference sequence). Trimming removed 0 bases from V and 1 base from J, with 13 bases in between. The CDR3 contains 15 residues. The CDR3 region has the DNA TGCAGTGCTAGAGATTTAGAGCGGCTATCCTACGAGCAGTACTTC. Translated, it gives CSARDLERLSYEQYF.

The chain recombines TRBV28 with TRBJ2-3, with 14 bases matching TRBD2. The V gene end was trimmed by 9 bases and the J gene end by 0 bases; junction bases not matched to a gene: 14. Germline V gives CDR1 MDHEN, CDR2 SYDVKM. This CDR3 has 19 amino acids. The CDR3 nucleotides are TGTGCCAGAAGAAGGACTAGCGGGAGGCGACTCCCTAGCACAGATACGCAGTATTTT. Protein product: CARRRTSGRRLPSTDTQYF.

The chain couples TRBV20-1 to TRBJ2-1, with D hard to call. With 0 bases removed from V and 6 bases from J, the gap between germline ends came to 9 bases. The CDR3 has 13 residues. Germline CDR1 and CDR2: DFQATT and SNEGSKA (reference sequence). The CDR3 DNA reads as TGCAGTGCTAGAGATTTATCAGTCAATGAGCAGTTCTTC. Translation gives CSARDLSVNEQFF.

The rearrangement uses TRBV12-3 or TRBV12-4 and TRBJ2-3; D uncertain. The V end lost 5 bases, the J end lost 1 base, and 10 bases lay between the germline ends. CDR3 length: 14 residues. The CDR3 coding sequence is TGTGCCAGCAGTCCCCCATATCGCACAGATACGCAGTATTTT. It specifies CASSPPYRTDTQYF.

The chain links TRBV7-2 to TRBJ2-7; 8 bases agree with TRBD1. The CDR3 extends over 15 amino acids. J lost 7 bases, V lost 1 base, and 9 bases had no gene match. CDR1 is SGHTA, CDR2 FQGNSA, per germline. Written as DNA, the CDR3 is TGTGCCAGCAGCTTAGTTGGGACAGGAGGTAATGAGCAGTACTTC. Residues: CASSLVGTGGNEQYF. Full variable domain (missing parts from reference TRBV7-2 and TRBJ2-7): GAGVSQSPSNKVTEKGKDVELRCDPISGHTALYWYRQSLGQGLEFLIYFQGNSAPDKSGLPSDRFSAERTGGSVSTLTIQRTQQEDSAVYLCASSLVGTGGNEQYFGPGTRLTVT.

The chain joins TRBV20-1 to TRBJ2-1; D is ambiguous. Trimming shortened V by 3 bases and J by 3 bases, and 15 bases separated the two germline ends. The germline CDR1 and CDR2 sequences are DFQATT and SNEGSKA (reference sequence). CDR3 length: 15 amino acids. The CDR3 coding sequence is TGCAGTGCTAGCAGTGGCACCGGTTTCTACAATGAGCAGTTCTTC. Its translation: CSASSGTGFYNEQFF.

The V gene is TRBV5-1, the J gene TRBJ2-4; D is unclear. The CDR3 spans 15 residues. V was trimmed by 4 bases and J by 0 bases, leaving 11 bases between them. Germline CDR1 is SGHRS and CDR2 is YFSETQ. As DNA, the CDR3 is TGCGCCAGCAGCCCGGCCACTTCAGCCAAAAACATTCAGTACTTC. As protein: CASSPATSAKNIQYF.

This clonotype has ten or more counts. The gene calls are TRBV12-3 or TRBV12-4 and TRBJ1-2, with a weak D call TRBD1 (5 bases). Between the trimmed V and J ends, which lost 1 base and 8 bases, there was a span of 5 bases. This CDR3 is built from 11 residues. The CDR3 DNA is TGTGCCAGCAGTTTAGGGGACGGCTACACCTTC. Its translation is CASSLGDGYTF.

This clonotype was detected many times. The J gene is TRBJ2-1, the V gene TRBV29-1; D possibly corresponds to TRBD2 (6 bases). This CDR3 is 14 amino acids long. Germline CDR1 and CDR2: SQVTM and ANQGSEA. The germline V and J ends were trimmed by 6 bases and 3 bases, with 15 bases remaining between them. CDR3 amino acids: CSVAGRVVYNEQFF. As DNA, the CDR3 is TGCAGCGTGGCGGGAAGGGTCGTCTACAATGAGCAGTTCTTC.

This clonotype was recorded at least ten times. The chain employs TRBV3-1 and TRBJ2-5; weak D call: TRBD2 (5 bases). The germline V and J ends were trimmed by 1 base and 4 bases, with 7 bases remaining between them. This CDR3 has 13 amino acids. CDR1 LGHDT and CDR2 YNNKEL come from the germline V gene (reference sequence). This CDR3 is CASSQGRRETQYF. The DNA for the CDR3 is TGTGCCAGCAGCCAAGGGAGGAGAGAGACCCAGTACTTC.

The J gene is TRBJ2-5, the V gene TRBV6-1; D unresolved. This CDR3 contains 13 residues. The V end was cut by 2 bases, the J end by 5 bases, with 9 bases between. From germline, CDR1 is MNHNS and CDR2 SASEGT. CDR3 DNA sequence: TGTGCCAGCAGTGAAAGTCCTAGTGAGACCCAGTACTTC. Protein product: CASSESPSETQYF.

This clonotype was counted a few times. The rearrangement uses TRBV9 and TRBJ2-5; no reliable D call. The CDR3 sequence is 15 residues long. Trimming left V 0 bases short and J 3 bases short, with 12 bases between. Germline assignment: CDR1 SGDLS and CDR2 YYNGEE. In DNA, the CDR3 is TGTGCCAGCAGCGTAGCGGGCAGGCCAGAAGAGACCCAGTACTTC. Its protein is CASSVAGRPEETQYF. Using reference TRBV9 and TRBJ2-5 for the parts outside the CDR3, the full variable domain is DSGVTQTPKHLITATGQRVTLRCSPRSGDLSVYWYQQSLDQGLQFLIQYYNGEERAKGNILERFSAQQFPDLHSELNLSSLELGDSALYFCASSVAGRPEETQYFGPGTRLLVL.

This clonotype appeared a single time. V is TRBV7-9 and J is TRBJ1-1; D not resolved. Germline V gives CDR1 SEHNR, CDR2 FQNEAQ (reference sequence). With 5 bases removed from V and 10 bases from J, the gap between germline ends came to 14 bases. This CDR3 has 12 residues. The CDR3 loop reads CASSPGGRPAFF. CDR3 DNA: TGTGCCAGCAGCCCCGGAGGCCGCCCAGCTTTCTTT.

The V and J genes are TRBV5-6 and TRBJ2-7; the D gene is possibly TRBD2 (6 bases). The length of the CDR3 is 15 residues. Trimming removed 1 base from V and 2 bases from J, with 13 bases in between. From germline, CDR1 is SGHDT and CDR2 YYEEEE. CDR3 in amino acids: CASSLLAGTAYEQYF. The DNA of the CDR3 is TGTGCCAGCAGCTTGTTGGCAGGGACTGCCTACGAGCAGTACTTC.

This clonotype has a handful of counts. The chain couples TRBV27 to TRBJ2-5, with 8 bases aligning to TRBD2. CDR3 length: 15 amino acids. V shed 4 bases and J 3 bases; nucleotides not matched to a gene: 7. Germline CDR1 MNHEY, CDR2 SMNVEV (reference sequence). CDR3 DNA sequence: TGTGCCAGCAGTTCAAGACTAGCGAATGAAGAGACCCAGTACTTC. Protein product: CASSSRLANEETQYF.

There are many counts of this clonotype. The CDR3 region has the DNA TGCGCCAGCAGCCAAGGCGTGCTTATCGGGAGCTACGAGCAGTACTTC. Translating it yields CASSQGVLIGSYEQYF. The V and J genes are TRBV4-1 and TRBJ2-7, with D possibly TRBD2 on 6 matching bases. Trimming took 1 base from V and 3 from J, leaving 16 bases between them. Germline V gene data show CDR1 as MGHRA and CDR2 as YSYEKL. The CDR3 runs to 16 residues.

The V call is TRBV27, the J call TRBJ1-2; D is ambiguous. Trimming took off 0 bases at V and 8 bases at J, with 16 bases between the two ends. The germline V gene encodes CDR1 MNHEY and CDR2 SMNVEV (reference sequence). This CDR3 has 15 residues. This CDR3 is CASSLSTGHTAGYTF. As DNA, the CDR3 is TGTGCCAGCAGTTTATCGACCGGCCACACCGCGGGCTACACCTTC.

The chain carries TRBV20-1 and TRBJ2-5; D might be TRBD1 (6 bases). V shed 1 base and J shed 4 bases, with 10 bases lying between them. Germline loops: CDR1 DFQATT, CDR2 SNEGSKA (reference sequence). CDR3 length equals 13 residues. The CDR3: CSARVQGRETQYF. CDR3 nucleotides: TGCAGTGCTAGAGTACAGGGTAGAGAGACCCAGTACTTC.

V usage is TRBV28 and J usage is TRBJ1-2, with D uncertain. The CDR3 contains 11 residues. Trimming removed 6 bases at V and 6 bases at J, with 8 bases between. Germline CDR1 MDHEN, CDR2 SYDVKM. The CDR3 sequence is CASRLNHGYTF. DNA of the CDR3: TGTGCCAGCAGGCTGAATCATGGCTACACCTTC.

This clonotype showed up just once. This sequence joins TRBV7-9 and TRBJ2-2; 9 bases agree with TRBD2. The CDR3 is 18 amino acids. The ends lost 0 bases at V and 0 bases at J; junction bases unmatched: 5. CDR1 SEHNR and CDR2 FQNEAQ come from the germline V gene (reference sequence). Here the CDR3 reads CASSLAYSGGSNTGELFF. The DNA of the CDR3 is TGTGCCAGCAGCTTAGCTTACAGCGGGGGGTCGAACACCGGGGAGCTGTTTTTT.

This clonotype has a handful of counts. The chain joins TRBV10-3 to TRBJ1-2, with 7 nucleotides matching TRBD1. The length of the CDR3 is 14 residues. V dropped 7 bases and J dropped 7; count of bases not matched to a gene: 12. CDR1 ENHRY and CDR2 SYGVKD come from the germline V gene. CDR3 residues: CAIKTEGASGGYTF. The CDR3 DNA sequence: TGTGCCATCAAGACCGAGGGGGCTTCGGGTGGCTACACCTTC.

CDR3 bases: TGCAGCGTTGAAGGGGAACGTATAGGAGATACGCAGTATTTT. It translates to CSVEGERIGDTQYF. The gene calls are TRBV29-1 and TRBJ2-3; D gene unclear. This CDR3 comprises 14 residues. Germline CDR1 is SQVTM and CDR2 is ANQGSEA. V was clipped by 1 base and J by 5 bases, with 13 bases between them.

This clonotype was counted a few times. The CDR3 is CASSLRGQNNFSYEQYF. For the CDR3, the DNA is TGTGCCAGCAGTTTAAGAGGACAGAACAACTTCTCCTACGAGCAGTACTTC. The J gene is TRBJ2-7, the V gene TRBV27; possibly TRBD1 for D (6 bases). Per the germline V gene, CDR1 is MNHEY and CDR2 is SMNVEV (reference sequence). The CDR3 loop spans 17 amino acids. V was clipped by 2 bases and J by 0 bases, with 17 bases between them.